This note documents a single T cell receptor beta chain sequence. This clonotype appeared a few times. What this receptor recognizes is not known. No quality values exist for individual bases; no much larger clone is one base distant. These data come from a study of identical twins (dated by TCRdb to the mid-2010s). With respect to the entire study: To test whether fetal clonotypes persist, this study deep-sequenced TCR alpha and beta repertoires from monozygotic twins, from unrelated adults of various ages, and from cord blood. To rule out contamination, replicate twin experiments were performed at different times with different library preparation protocols.

V was cut back by 0 bases and J by 1 base, leaving a gap of 8 bases between them. Inclusive of the bounding cysteine and phenylalanine, the CDR3 is 15 residues long. Just CDR3 DNA is preserved here, 45 bases in frame from base 1. Reading the germline V gene (reference sequence) gives CDR1 WNHNN and CDR2 SYGVQD. The paper as a whole reports these results and caveats: Conclusions relied on cross-sectional statistical analysis, since the same donors could not be followed over many years. The excess sharing between twins in beta out-of-frame sequences was weaker because fewer shared sequences reduced the signal-to-noise ratio. In monozygotic twins, recombination models systematically underestimated out-of-frame TCR alpha sharing, but the models matched the sharing seen between unrelated individuals. Invariant T cells such as MAIT and iNKT could partly confound zero-insertion analyses, though diverse VJ usage argued against this for most clonotypes. Out-of-frame TCR alpha sequences shared between twins showed an excess of low generation-probability sequences compared with coincidental sharing between unrelated individuals. Abundant cord blood beta clonotypes had fewer insertions, young adult naive repertoires showed a similar but weaker trend, and memory repertoires showed no such trend.

The library was made by 5' RACE. TCRdb lists the instrument as Illumina HiSeq 2000. Template switching introduced a universal primer binding site; the final cDNA contained a unique molecular identifier, enabling accurate counting of TCR cDNA molecules. Specific primers in the conserved constant-segment region were used to synthesize first-strand cDNA for the TCR alpha and beta chains. To control for contamination, every cDNA library was double barcoded, receiving both a SMART-Mk sample barcode and Illumina barcodes. Two successive PCR steps introduced TruSeq adapter sequences along with Illumina sample barcodes. TCR alpha and beta cDNA libraries were sequenced on the Illumina HiSeq platform with custom primers. In the authors' own workflow: Unique molecular identifiers were extracted from raw reads with MiGEC, and CDR3 positions were determined with MiXCR. For each individual, recombination models were inferred using an EM algorithm with the repgenHMM and IGoR tools. Shared clonotypes were analyzed with the tcR package in R, and sharing was normalized by the product of cloneset sizes. To study raw recombination free of thymic and clonal selection effects, out-of-frame nonproductive sequences were analyzed. The public reads were reanalyzed by TCRdb: fastp trimming at Q25, MiXCR alignment, in-frame beta chains only. One record per CDR3 amino acid sequence lists the most common genes and DNA. The V and J calls follow TCRdb's processing rather than the paper's. The sample table holds approximately 630,000 distinct CDR3 sequences, of which 7% to 7.5% were seen once. About 1.6% of the sample is held by the ten biggest clonotypes.

Every donor was a healthy Caucasian. The twin cohort consisted of three pairs of female monozygotic twins, all aged roughly 18 to 29 years. Peripheral blood mononuclear cells were the source from which RNA for the TCR libraries was isolated. The sample also formed part of further work on yellow fever vaccine responses in identical twins. From that second study: The authors reported that the T cell response to vaccination in identical twins appeared partly convergent and partly personalized. The study precisely tracked vaccine-responding T cell clones in identical twins.

This TCR was recovered from a woman aged 18-29 years in good health. What was sequenced was PBMCs. The sequence is built from TRBV10-1 and TRBJ2-3; the D segment cannot be called with confidence. CDR3 region: CASSESAARTDTQYF. At the DNA level, the sequence is TGCGCCAGCAGTGAGTCGGCGGCCCGCACAGATACGCAGTATTTT.